The 30 T cell receptor beta chains below were found in one sample sequenced in a study of T-cell memory formation after mild COVID-19. MiXCR, run by TCRdb on the 5' RACE reads, gives a single entry per CDR3 protein. This sample has about 240,000 distinct CDR3 sequences; 8% to 10% occur once, and the top ten carry roughly a fifth. Material for sequencing was PBMCs or a T cell subset sorted from them (not recorded which). The receptor source for this set is a man aged 18 to 35 who had mild COVID-19 (a few samples of this study predate the infection). Cell type and time point are not known.

This clonotype was picked up a small number of times. The rearrangement links TRBV7-9 to TRBJ2-5, with D perhaps matching TRBD1 (5 bases). The germline gives CDR1 SEHNR, CDR2 FQNEAQ (reference sequence). The CDR3 is 14 amino acids. V was cut by 5 bases and J by 4 bases, with 14 bases left in between. As DNA, the CDR3 is TGTGCCAGCAGCCGCGACAGATTGGGAGAGACCCAGTACTTC. Protein product: CASSRDRLGETQYF.

This clonotype occurred a few times. This sequence joins TRBV5-1 and TRBJ1-4; weak D call: TRBD1 (5 bases). Per the germline V gene, CDR1 is SGHRS and CDR2 is YFSETQ. V was pared by 4 bases and J by 6 bases, with 13 bases between. The length of the CDR3 is 14 residues. DNA for the CDR3: TGCGCCAGCAGCGCAGGGTGGGGAGATGAAAAACTGTTTTTT. Its protein is CASSAGWGDEKLFF.

The table lists this clonotype with many counts. This sequence joins TRBV12-3 or TRBV12-4 and TRBJ2-1; D is unresolved. Trimming cost V 3 bases and J 9 bases, with 6 bases left between them. The CDR3 consists of 11 residues. Here the CDR3 DNA reads TGTGCCAGCAGTTTGGGTGCTGAGCAGTTCTTC. Residues: CASSLGAEQFF.

This clonotype showed up many times. The chain uses TRBV18 and TRBJ2-7; TRBD1 matches 7 bases. V lost 8 bases to trimming and J lost 3 bases; unmatched junction nucleotides: 4. This CDR3 contains 12 residues. Germline CDR1 is KGHSH and CDR2 is LQKENI. This CDR3 is CASSPGGYEQYV. The CDR3 nucleotides read TGTGCCAGCAGCCCAGGGGGCTACGAGCAGTACGTC.

V usage is TRBV28 and J usage is TRBJ2-1; the match to TRBD2 covers 16 bases. The germline V gene encodes CDR1 MDHEN and CDR2 SYDVKM. The CDR3 length is 16 residues. V dropped 6 bases and J dropped 4; count of bases not matched to a gene: 3. DNA for the CDR3: TGTGCCAGCAGGGGACTAGCGGGGGGGCGGTACAATGAGCAGTTCTTC. Translating it yields CASRGLAGGRYNEQFF.

The genes are TRBV7-9 and TRBJ2-7; tentative D call: TRBD1 (5 bases). Germline values: CDR1 SEHNR, CDR2 FQNEAQ (reference sequence). V was shortened by 1 base and J by 3 bases, with 10 bases between the two germline ends. The CDR3 contains 14 residues. The CDR3 sequence is CASSLVGRDYEQYV. CDR3 DNA: TGTGCCAGCAGCTTAGTGGGCAGGGACTACGAGCAGTACGTC.

This clonotype was seen ten or more times. This chain links TRBV5-1 with TRBJ2-2; the match to TRBD2 covers 8 bases. With V trimmed by 6 bases and J by 1 base, 2 bases remained unmatched. The CDR3 sequence is 14 residues long. Germline V gene sequence: CDR1 SGHRS, CDR2 YFSETQ. The CDR3 DNA reads as TGCGCCAGCACCGGGACTAGGAACACCGGGGAGCTGTTTTTT. This sequence encodes CASTGTRNTGELFF.

This clonotype appeared many times. The chain employs TRBV7-2 and TRBJ2-1, with 11 bases lining up with TRBD2. The CDR3 is 16 amino acids. Germline CDR1 is SGHTA and CDR2 is FQGNSA. J lost 3 bases, V lost 5 bases, and 6 bases had no gene match. CDR3: CASSVTSGDIYNEQFF. CDR3 DNA sequence: TGTGCCAGCAGCGTGACTAGCGGGGATATCTACAATGAGCAGTTCTTC.

This clonotype has a handful of counts. The chain joins TRBV5-1 to TRBJ1-2; 7 nucleotides line up with TRBD1. Germline V gives CDR1 SGHRS, CDR2 YFSETQ. V lost 4 bases, J lost 0 bases, and 9 bases stayed unmatched. CDR3 size: 16 residues. The CDR3 sequence is CASSPEGAIANYGYTF. CDR3 DNA sequence: TGCGCCAGCAGCCCCGAGGGGGCAATAGCTAACTATGGCTACACCTTC.

This clonotype appeared many times. The V call is TRBV24-1, the J call TRBJ2-5, with 7 nucleotides matching TRBD1. The trim removed 2 bases at V and 4 bases at J, leaving 9 bases unmatched. Germline V gene sequence: CDR1 KGHDR, CDR2 SFDVKD. The CDR3 loop spans 16 amino acids. DNA for the CDR3: TGTGCCACCAGTGATTCTGGGACAGCCTCGGGAGAGACCCAGTACTTC. Translated, it gives CATSDSGTASGETQYF.

Ten or more counts support this clonotype. The chain couples TRBV5-1 to TRBJ2-1; 8 positions agree with TRBD2. After removal of 5 bases from V and 8 bases from J, the junction contained 9 bases not matched to a gene. The germline V gene has CDR1 SGHRS and CDR2 YFSETQ. The CDR3 length is 14 residues. CDR3 sequence: CASSRTGGPDEQFF. CDR3 sequence (DNA): TGCGCCAGCAGTAGGACGGGGGGGCCTGATGAGCAGTTCTTC.

The chain is built from TRBV18 and TRBJ1-1, with D perhaps matching TRBD1 (5 bases). The CDR3 is 14 amino acids. V lost 2 bases to trimming and J lost 1 base, with 8 bases between them. Germline CDR1 reads KGHSH; CDR2 reads LQKENI. CDR3: CASSPYGTNTEAFF. CDR3 DNA sequence: TGTGCCAGCTCACCATACGGGACGAACACTGAAGCTTTCTTT. The entire variable domain, with the rest obtained from reference TRBV18 and TRBJ1-1, is as follows: NAGVMQNPRHLVRRRGQEARLRCSPMKGHSHVYWYRQLPEEGLKFMVYLQKENIIDESGMPKERFSAEFPKEGPSILRIQQVVRGDSAAYFCASSPYGTNTEAFFGQGTRLTVV.

This clonotype was observed a few times. This chain joins TRBV4-3 and TRBJ2-1, with 9 bases identical to TRBD2. The CDR3 covers 15 residues. V shed 2 bases and J 7 bases; nucleotides not matched to a gene: 6. Per germline, CDR1 LGHNA and CDR2 YSLEER. The CDR3 is CASSQTGLALNEQFF. In DNA, the CDR3 is TGCGCCAGCAGCCAAACGGGACTAGCATTGAATGAGCAGTTCTTC.

This clonotype turned up a few times. This chain links TRBV4-2 with TRBJ1-1; D is ambiguous. Germline V gene lookup returns CDR1 LGHNA and CDR2 YNFKEQ. With 5 bases removed from V and 7 bases from J, the gap between germline ends came to 17 bases. The CDR3 spans 14 residues. DNA for the CDR3: TGTGCCAGCAGCATATCCGGGCCGCGCGTTGAAGCTTTCTTT. Protein sequence: CASSISGPRVEAFF.

This clonotype was picked up a small number of times. The chain carries TRBV7-3 and TRBJ2-5; D call uncertain. The CDR3 is 15 amino acids. Deletions cut 2 bases from V and 3 bases from J, with 13 bases between. Germline V gene lookup returns CDR1 SGHTA and CDR2 FQGTGA. DNA for the CDR3: TGTGCCAGCAGCTTAGGCAGAACGGTGGAAGAGACCCAGTACTTC. It yields the protein CASSLGRTVEETQYF. The whole variable domain, remainder taken from reference TRBV7-3 and TRBJ2-5, is GAGVSQTPSNKVTEKGKYVELRCDPISGHTALYWYRQSLGQGPEFLIYFQGTGAADDSGLPNDRFFAVRPEGSVSTLKIQRTERGDSAVYLCASSLGRTVEETQYFGPGTRLLVL.

In its sample, this clonotype was seen a few times. This sequence joins TRBV29-1 and TRBJ2-3; no definite D call. Germline loops: CDR1 SQVTM, CDR2 ANQGSEA. Trimming pared 5 bases from V and 0 bases from J, leaving 9 bases between. This CDR3 spans 13 amino acids. CDR3 sequence (DNA): TGCAGCGTTCTCAAGGACAGCACAGATACGCAGTATTTT. Protein product: CSVLKDSTDTQYF.

The CDR3 reads CASSQQGNGRDEQFF. CDR3 coding DNA: TGTGCCAGCAGTCAACAGGGGAACGGCCGCGATGAGCAGTTCTTC. The chain has TRBV6-2 or TRBV6-3 and TRBJ2-1; 7 nucleotides line up with TRBD1. V lost 5 bases and J lost 8; bases outside the gene matches: 12. The CDR3 spans 15 residues. In germline, CDR1 is MNHEY, CDR2 SVGEGT.

The chain uses TRBV5-1 and TRBJ1-4; D not certain. This CDR3 comprises 15 residues. CDR1 is SGHRS and CDR2 is YFSETQ in the germline V gene. V lost 0 bases and J lost 0, with 6 bases in between. The chain's CDR3 is CASSLDYTTNEKLFF. The CDR3 nucleotides are TGCGCCAGCAGCTTGGATTATACAACTAATGAAAAACTGTTTTTT.

The chain couples TRBV14 to TRBJ2-1; D is tentatively TRBD1 or TRBD2 (5 bases each). This CDR3 has 16 amino acids. Germline V gene sequence: CDR1 SGHDN, CDR2 FVKESK. The germline V and J ends were trimmed by 4 bases and 8 bases, with 21 bases remaining between them. CDR3 in amino acids: CASSRGPGVGTHEQFF. CDR3 DNA sequence: TGTGCCAGCAGCCGAGGGCCCGGGGTTGGGACCCATGAGCAGTTCTTC.

The gene calls are TRBV7-3 and TRBJ2-5; weak D call: TRBD1 (7 bases). V lost 5 bases, J lost 4 bases, and 14 bases lay in between. The CDR3 is 14 residues long. CDR1 SGHTA and CDR2 FQGTGA come from the germline V gene. CDR3 amino acids: CASSPGDSIETQYF. In nucleotides, the CDR3 is TGTGCCAGCAGCCCGGGGGACAGTATAGAGACCCAGTACTTC.

In its sample, this clonotype was seen a few times. The V and J genes are TRBV7-9 and TRBJ2-1; a weak D match, TRBD1 (5 bases). This CDR3 region has 15 residues. V was shortened by 0 bases and J by 9 bases, with 15 bases between the two germline ends. Germline CDR1 reads SEHNR; CDR2 reads FQNEAQ (reference sequence). CDR3 amino acids: CASSLAGAASGEQFF. The CDR3 region has the DNA TGTGCCAGCAGCTTAGCAGGGGCAGCCTCTGGTGAGCAGTTCTTC.

This clonotype has more than one count but fewer than ten. This chain links TRBV7-9 with TRBJ2-1; 8 bases map to TRBD2. The CDR3 is made up of 16 amino acids. CDR1 SEHNR and CDR2 FQNEAQ come from the germline V gene (reference sequence). V was clipped by 1 base and J by 2 bases; unmatched bases: 4. The CDR3 DNA reads TGTGCCAGCAGCTTAGTCGCGGGGGGCACCTACAATGAGCAGTTCTTC. Its protein product is CASSLVAGGTYNEQFF. The full variable domain, in which reference TRBV7-9 and TRBJ2-1 provide the parts outside the CDR3, is DTGVSQNPRHKITKRGQNVTFRCDPISEHNRLYWYRQTLGQGPEFLTYFQNEAQLEKSRLLSDRFSAERPKGSFSTLEIQRTEQGDSAMYLCASSLVAGGTYNEQFFGPGTRLTVL.

This clonotype showed up many times. This chain joins TRBV19 and TRBJ2-2; weak D call: TRBD2 (5 bases). The CDR3 is made up of 13 amino acids. The V end was cut by 8 bases, the J end by 2 bases, with 9 bases between. Germline V gene lookup returns CDR1 LNHDA and CDR2 SQIVND (reference sequence). The CDR3 DNA follows: TGTGCCAGTGCTAGCCCCAACACCGGGGAGCTGTTTTTT. It yields the protein CASASPNTGELFF.

This clonotype was observed a handful of times. The gene calls are TRBV4-1 and TRBJ2-5; the D gene could be TRBD1 or TRBD2 (5 bases each). CDR3 length: 14 residues. CDR1 and CDR2 (germline): MGHRA, YSYEKL. The germline V and J ends were trimmed by 1 base and 4 bases, with 10 bases remaining between them. The CDR3 sequence: CASSQAEGTETQYF. Written as DNA, the CDR3 is TGCGCCAGCAGCCAAGCTGAGGGGACAGAGACCCAGTACTTC.

This clonotype came up a few times. The V gene is TRBV6-2 or TRBV6-3, the J gene TRBJ2-1; a possible D gene is TRBD1 (5 bases). CDR1 and CDR2 (germline): MNHEY, SVGEGT. The CDR3 totals 11 residues. The ends were cut back, 6 bases at V and 9 bases at J, with 9 bases in the middle. The CDR3 region is CASSAGIEQFF. In nucleotides, the CDR3 is TGTGCCAGCAGCGCAGGGATTGAGCAGTTCTTC.

This clonotype was seen a few times. This chain connects TRBV29-1 to TRBJ2-7, with 12 bases lining up with TRBD1. V gave up 6 bases and J gave up 7 bases; unmatched junction bases: 7. Germline V CDR1 and CDR2: SQVTM, ANQGSEA. The CDR3 is made up of 13 amino acids. The CDR3 sequence: CSVPGQGAREQYF. The DNA of the CDR3 is TGCAGCGTACCGGGACAGGGGGCAAGGGAGCAGTACTTC.

This clonotype appeared a few times. The V gene is TRBV29-1, the J gene TRBJ2-2; D remains ambiguous. With 6 bases removed from V and 4 bases from J, the gap between germline ends came to 12 bases. The CDR3 sequence is 13 residues long. CDR1 SQVTM and CDR2 ANQGSEA come from the germline V gene. The CDR3 loop reads CSVTSVSTGELFF. The CDR3 DNA is TGCAGCGTCACCTCTGTTAGCACCGGGGAGCTGTTTTTT.

The V gene is TRBV11-2, the J gene TRBJ2-5; TRBD1 agrees at 7 bases. V trimming: 4 bases; J trimming: 2 bases; junction bases outside the gene matches: 7. The CDR3 extends over 15 amino acids. The germline V gene has CDR1 SGHAT and CDR2 FQNNGV. The CDR3 sequence: CASSSGTEKQETQYF. The CDR3 DNA follows: TGTGCCAGCAGCTCGGGGACAGAAAAACAAGAGACCCAGTACTTC.

The genes are TRBV5-1 and TRBJ2-7; 7 positions agree with TRBD2. From germline, CDR1 is SGHRS and CDR2 YFSETQ. This CDR3 has 16 amino acids. V gave up 0 bases and J gave up 2 bases; unmatched junction bases: 8. In nucleotides, the CDR3 is TGCGCCAGCAGCTTGGATCCAGCGGGGCGAACCTACGAGCAGTACGTC. This gives the protein CASSLDPAGRTYEQYV.

This clonotype was counted a few times. The CDR3 DNA is TGCGCCAGCAGCTTAAGGGGGTCCTACGAGCAGTACTTC. Translation gives CASSLRGSYEQYF. The rearrangement joins TRBV5-1 to TRBJ2-7; possibly TRBD1 for D (6 bases). The CDR3 is 13 residues long. Per germline, CDR1 SGHRS and CDR2 YFSETQ. V gave up 2 bases and J gave up 1 base, with 7 bases separating them.